This T cell receptor (beta chain) originates from a study of graft-versus-host responses after intestinal transplantation. Concerning this clone: Its matching antigen is unknown.

The assay was immunoSEQ multiplex PCR, and TCRdb's table has in-frame clones only and misses some. The sample contains some 120,000 clones, around 94% of which appear only once. This CDR3 comprises 13 residues. The germline V and J ends were trimmed by 5 bases and 1 base, with 8 bases remaining between them. Germline assignment: CDR1 MNHNS and CDR2 SASEGT. This specimen was unstimulated CD4+ T cells sorted from spleen or lymph node cells, taken before intestinal transplant. This chain links TRBV6-1 with TRBJ1-1; D is undetermined. The sequence derives from a human donor who received an intestinal transplant. In DNA form, the CDR3 reads TGTGCCAGCAGTCTTCTTCAGAACACTGAAGCTTTCTTT. Translating gives CASSLLQNTEAFF.